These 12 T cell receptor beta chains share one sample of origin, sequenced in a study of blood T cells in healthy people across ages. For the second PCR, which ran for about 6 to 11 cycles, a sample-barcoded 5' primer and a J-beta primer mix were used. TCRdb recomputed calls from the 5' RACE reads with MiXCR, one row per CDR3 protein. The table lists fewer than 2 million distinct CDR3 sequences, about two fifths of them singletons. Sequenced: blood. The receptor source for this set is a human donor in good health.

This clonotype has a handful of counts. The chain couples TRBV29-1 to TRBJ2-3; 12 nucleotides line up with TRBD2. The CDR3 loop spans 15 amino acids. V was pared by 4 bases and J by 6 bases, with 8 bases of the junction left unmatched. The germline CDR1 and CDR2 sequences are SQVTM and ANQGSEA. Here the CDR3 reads CSVGPSGGAQDTQYF. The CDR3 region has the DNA TGCAGCGTTGGGCCTAGCGGGGGGGCCCAGGATACGCAGTATTTT.

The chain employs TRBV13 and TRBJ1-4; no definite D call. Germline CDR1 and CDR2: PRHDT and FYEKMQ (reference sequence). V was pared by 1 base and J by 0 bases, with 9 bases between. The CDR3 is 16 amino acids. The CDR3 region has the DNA TGTGCCAGCAGCTTAGACCGGGGTGCAACTAATGAAAAACTGTTTTTT. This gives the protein CASSLDRGATNEKLFF. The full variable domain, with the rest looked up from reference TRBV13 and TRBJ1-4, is AAGVIQSPRHLIKEKRETATLKCYPIPRHDTVYWYQQGPGQDPQFLISFYEKMQSDKGSIPDRFSAQQFSDYHSELNMSSLELGDSALYFCASSLDRGATNEKLFFGSGTQLSVL.

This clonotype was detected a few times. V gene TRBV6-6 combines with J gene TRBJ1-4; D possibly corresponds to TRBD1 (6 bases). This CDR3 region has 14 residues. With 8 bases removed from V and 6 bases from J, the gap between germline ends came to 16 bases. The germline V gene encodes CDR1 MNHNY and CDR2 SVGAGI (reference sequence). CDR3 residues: CASGLRRGHEKLFF. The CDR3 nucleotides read TGTGCCAGCGGCCTCCGCAGGGGACATGAAAAACTGTTTTTT.

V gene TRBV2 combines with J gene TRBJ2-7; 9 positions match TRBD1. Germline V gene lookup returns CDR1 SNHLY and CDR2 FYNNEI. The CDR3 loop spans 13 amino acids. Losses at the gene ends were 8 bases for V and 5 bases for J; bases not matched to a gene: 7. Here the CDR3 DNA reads TGTGCCAGCGCCCGGGACAGGGTAAACGAGCAGTACTTC. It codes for CASARDRVNEQYF. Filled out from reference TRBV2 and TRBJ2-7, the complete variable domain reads EPEVTQTPSHQVTQMGQEVILRCVPISNHLYFYWYRQILGQKVEFLVSFYNNEISEKSEIFDDQFSVERPDGSNFTLKIRSTKLEDSAMYFCASARDRVNEQYFGPGTRLTVT.

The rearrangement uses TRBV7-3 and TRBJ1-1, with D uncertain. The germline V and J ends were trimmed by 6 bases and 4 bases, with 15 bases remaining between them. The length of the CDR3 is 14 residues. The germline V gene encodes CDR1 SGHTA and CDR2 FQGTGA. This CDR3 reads CASRQTALSTEAFF. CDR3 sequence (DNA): TGTGCCAGCAGACAGACGGCCCTGAGCACTGAAGCTTTCTTT.

CDR3 residues: CASSYSEEYEQFF. CDR3 DNA sequence: TGTGCCAGCAGTTACTCGGAAGAGTACGAGCAGTTCTTC. This rearrangement joins TRBV6-6 to TRBJ2-1; D is unresolved. The V end was cut by 0 bases, the J end by 10 bases, with 10 bases between. The CDR3 sequence is 13 residues long. Germline CDR1 MNHNY, CDR2 SVGAGI (reference sequence).

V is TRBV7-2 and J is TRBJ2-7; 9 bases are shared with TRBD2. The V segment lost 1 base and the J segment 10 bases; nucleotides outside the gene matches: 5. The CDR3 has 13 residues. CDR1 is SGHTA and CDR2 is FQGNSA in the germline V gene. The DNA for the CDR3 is TGTGCCAGCAGCTTAGAGCGGGGGGTCACCCAGTACTTC. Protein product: CASSLERGVTQYF. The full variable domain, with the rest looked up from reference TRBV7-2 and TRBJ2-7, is GAGVSQSPSNKVTEKGKDVELRCDPISGHTALYWYRQSLGQGLEFLIYFQGNSAPDKSGLPSDRFSAERTGGSVSTLTIQRTQQEDSAVYLCASSLERGVTQYFGPGTRLTVT.

The CDR3 loop reads CASSGQIVGNQPQHF. The CDR3 nucleotides are TGTGCCAGCAGCGGACAGATCGTGGGCAATCAGCCCCAGCATTTT. This chain uses TRBV2 with TRBJ1-5; possibly TRBD1 for D (6 bases). The CDR3 contains 15 residues. The V end lost 6 bases, the J end lost 2 bases, and 14 bases lay between the germline ends. The germline CDR1 and CDR2 sequences are SNHLY and FYNNEI.

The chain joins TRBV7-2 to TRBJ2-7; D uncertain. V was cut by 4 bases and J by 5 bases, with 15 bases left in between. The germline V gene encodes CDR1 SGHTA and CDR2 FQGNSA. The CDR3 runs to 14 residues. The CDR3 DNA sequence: TGTGCCAGCAGCTCCGCAAACCTAGACAACGAGCAGTACTTC. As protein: CASSSANLDNEQYF.

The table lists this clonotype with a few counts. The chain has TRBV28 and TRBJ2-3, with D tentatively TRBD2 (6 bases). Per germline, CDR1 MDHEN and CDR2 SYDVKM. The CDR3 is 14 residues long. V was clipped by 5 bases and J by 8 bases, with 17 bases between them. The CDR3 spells CASSPILGTFTQYF. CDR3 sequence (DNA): TGTGCCAGCAGTCCCATACTTGGGACTTTTACGCAGTATTTT.

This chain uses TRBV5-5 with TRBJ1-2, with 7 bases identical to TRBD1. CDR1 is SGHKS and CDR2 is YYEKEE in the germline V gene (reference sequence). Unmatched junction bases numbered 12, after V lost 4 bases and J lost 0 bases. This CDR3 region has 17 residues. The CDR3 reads CASSRGQFINSNYGYTF. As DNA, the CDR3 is TGTGCCAGCAGCCGGGGACAGTTCATAAACTCTAACTATGGCTACACCTTC.

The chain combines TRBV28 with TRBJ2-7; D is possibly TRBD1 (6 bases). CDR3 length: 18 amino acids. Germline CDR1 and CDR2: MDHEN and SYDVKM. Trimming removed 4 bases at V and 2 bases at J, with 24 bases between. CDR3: CASSSLLIGGPTTYEQYF. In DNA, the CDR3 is TGTGCCAGCAGTTCACTTCTTATAGGGGGTCCTACCACCTACGAGCAGTACTTC.